The 7 T cell receptor beta chains below come from one sample, sequenced in a study of neurological immune-mediated disorders. Described time point: longitudinal time-point 3. MiXCR, run by TCRdb on the 5' RACE reads, gives a single entry per CDR3 protein. The sample contains 93,000 or so distinct CDR3 sequences, less than 14% of which appear only once. The sample comprised PBMCs. The receptors stem from a female donor with HTLV-1-associated myelopathy (HAM/TSP).

This clonotype appeared many times. The CDR3 loop reads CASSTWGLSSYEQYF. In nucleotides, the CDR3 is TGTGCCAGCAGCACCTGGGGCCTTTCCTCCTACGAGCAGTACTTC. V gene TRBV7-2 combines with J gene TRBJ2-7; maybe TRBD1 (5 bases). This CDR3 has 15 amino acids. Germline assignment: CDR1 SGHTA and CDR2 FQGNSA. The ends were cut back, 5 bases at V and 0 bases at J, with 14 bases in the middle.

This clonotype has at least ten counts. The chain is built from TRBV18 and TRBJ1-2; 12 nucleotides match TRBD1. The germline gives CDR1 KGHSH, CDR2 LQKENI. This CDR3 has 14 residues. J lost 7 bases, V lost 7 bases, and 7 bases had no gene match. The CDR3 loop is CASWAGTGGSGYTF. The CDR3 DNA reads as TGTGCCAGCTGGGCCGGGACAGGGGGCTCTGGCTACACCTTC.

The sample holds many counts of this clonotype. J is TRBJ1-4 and V is TRBV7-2, with TRBD1 matching 11 bases. Germline loops: CDR1 SGHTA, CDR2 FQGNSA. This CDR3 region has 13 residues. After removal of 7 bases from V and 8 bases from J, the junction contained 3 bases not matched to a gene. As DNA, the CDR3 is TGTGCCAGCACCGGGACAGGGGGAGAAAAACTGTTTTTT. This encodes CASTGTGGEKLFF.

This clonotype was seen repeatedly, ten times or more. The chain employs TRBV5-1 and TRBJ1-6; D remains ambiguous. Germline values: CDR1 SGHRS, CDR2 YFSETQ. The CDR3 sequence is 14 residues long. Deletions cut 5 bases from V and 4 bases from J, with 10 bases between. The CDR3 here is CASRTEGYNSPLHF. The CDR3 DNA reads TGCGCCAGCAGGACCGAGGGTTATAATTCACCCCTCCACTTT.

This clonotype was observed many times. The J gene is TRBJ2-1, the V gene TRBV12-3 or TRBV12-4; TRBD2 is a possible D gene (5 bases). The V and J ends lost 5 bases and 4 bases respectively, with 9 bases between them. This CDR3 region has 13 residues. CDR3 DNA sequence: TGTGCCAGCAGTGCCGGGGTTTACAATGAGCAGTTCTTC. It yields the protein CASSAGVYNEQFF.

This clonotype was recorded many times. The chain uses TRBV7-3 and TRBJ1-4; 7 nucleotides line up with TRBD1. Germline loops: CDR1 SGHTA, CDR2 FQGTGA. Losses at the gene ends were 1 base for V and 4 bases for J; bases not matched to a gene: 3. CDR3 length equals 15 residues. CDR3 sequence reads: CASSLKGDSNEKLFF. The CDR3 coding sequence is TGTGCCAGCAGCTTAAAAGGGGACAGTAATGAAAAACTGTTTTTT.

This clonotype was detected many times. V usage is TRBV27 and J usage is TRBJ2-1; D is unclear. Trimming cost V 9 bases and J 13 bases, with 7 bases left between them. The length of the CDR3 is 8 residues. CDR1 is MNHEY, CDR2 SMNVEV, per germline (reference sequence). The CDR3 nucleotides read TGTGCCAGTCCCGCCCAGTTCTTC. Protein product: CASPAQFF.